This TCR beta chain is drawn from a study of monozygotic twins with cystic fibrosis. Overall study results and limits: Shared CDR3 numbers were not associated with age, concordance or severity. In 13 of 16 pairs, V gene usage was closest to the co-twin's. Nucleotide-identical clonotype sharing was significantly higher within monozygotic CF twin pairs than between unrelated CF individuals. Clonality was generally low (median about 0.0095), higher in the most severe patients.

Germline V gives CDR1 SGHVT, CDR2 SQSDAQ. The CDR3 length is 14 residues. The V end was cut by 6 bases, the J end by 4 bases, with 13 bases between. On this clone: Its antigen is unidentified.

Clones were sequenced by immunoSEQ multiplex PCR, and TCRdb holds only the in-frame ones, with some missing. The repertoire holds some 20,000 clones, with around 97% as singletons. Sequenced: blood. This clonotype was obtained from a woman aged 25 to 39 with cystic fibrosis. The genes are TRBV7-4 and TRBJ1-3, with D unclear. In DNA, the CDR3 is TGTGCCAGCAGGAAAGAAAAGGAGGGAAACACCATATATTTT. This sequence encodes CASRKEKEGNTIYF.